The 29 T cell receptor beta chains below come from one sample, sequenced in a study of blood T cell repertoires in COVID-19. Using immunoSEQ multiplex PCR, the repertoire was profiled, and TCRdb retains in-frame clones only, with some absent. The repertoire holds some 300,000 clones, with 65% to 90% as singletons. The specimen sequenced was PBMCs or T cells enriched from blood (not recorded which). The receptors were sampled from a man aged 25-45 years who had recovered from COVID-19.

The V and J genes are TRBV14 and TRBJ2-5, with D perhaps matching TRBD1 (5 bases). Trimming stripped 1 base from V and 5 bases from J, with 23 bases between. Germline-derived CDR1 and CDR2 are SGHDN and FVKESK. The CDR3 has 18 residues. CDR3 protein: CASSQGVKYSDHRETQYF. The CDR3, as DNA: TGTGCCAGCAGCCAAGGGGTCAAATACTCGGACCACAGGGAGACCCAGTACTTC.

J is TRBJ2-2 and V is TRBV4-1; 12 bases agree with TRBD2. The CDR3 sequence is 14 residues long. The V gene end was trimmed by 6 bases and the J gene end by 6 bases; junction bases not matched to a gene: 2. From germline, CDR1 is MGHRA and CDR2 YSYEKL. The DNA of the CDR3 is TGCGCCAGCAGAAGACTAGCGGGAGCCGGGGAGCTGTTTTTT. It is translated as CASRRLAGAGELFF.

This clone showed up just once. This chain joins TRBV11-2 and TRBJ1-1; D gene unclear. The CDR3 consists of 14 residues. V dropped 5 bases and J dropped 7 bases, with 17 bases sitting between them. Germline CDR1 SGHAT, CDR2 FQNNGV. CDR3 region: CASSPRTVIFEAFF. The DNA of the CDR3 is TGTGCCAGCAGCCCACGCACTGTGATTTTTGAAGCTTTCTTT.

V is TRBV6-5 and J is TRBJ2-1; TRBD2 aligns across 10 bases. This CDR3 has 15 amino acids. The V gene end was trimmed by 9 bases and the J gene end by 2 bases; junction bases not matched to a gene: 7. Looked up from germline, CDR1 is MNHEY and CDR2 is SVGAGI. The CDR3 DNA reads TGTGCCAGTAGCATAGCGGGGGGTACCTACAATGAGCAGTTCTTC. This gives the protein CASSIAGGTYNEQFF.

This clone has a single count. V is TRBV3-1 (or the pseudogene TRBV3-2) and J is TRBJ2-7; 7 nucleotides match TRBD2. Germline CDR1 reads LGHDT; CDR2 reads YNNKEL (reference sequence). V dropped 1 base and J dropped 9; count of bases not matched to a gene: 0. CDR3 size: 11 residues. CDR3 nucleotide sequence: TGTGCCAGCAGCCAAGGGGAGGGGCAGTACTTC. The encoded protein is CASSQGEGQYF.

The chain employs TRBV5-1 and TRBJ1-3; 8 bases line up with TRBD1. Germline loops: CDR1 SGHRS, CDR2 YFSETQ. The CDR3 runs to 16 residues. The trim removed 0 bases at V and 4 bases at J, leaving 6 bases unmatched. This chain's CDR3 is CASSLAGTGFGNTIYF. For the CDR3, the DNA is TGCGCCAGCAGCTTGGCCGGGACAGGCTTCGGAAACACCATATATTTT.

V and J are TRBV19 and TRBJ1-3; 8 bases line up with TRBD1. The germline V gene has CDR1 LNHDA and CDR2 SQIVND (reference sequence). CDR3 length equals 15 residues. Losses at the gene ends were 7 bases for V and 3 bases for J; bases not matched to a gene: 8. The DNA of the CDR3 is TGTGCCAGTACCCCGACAGGGGCTATTGGAAACACCATATATTTT. This gives the protein CASTPTGAIGNTIYF.

The chain combines TRBV7-9 with TRBJ2-7, with D hard to call. The V gene's germline CDR1 is SEHNR and CDR2 FQNEAQ (reference sequence). CDR3 length equals 12 residues. V was pared by 3 bases and J by 6 bases, with 9 bases between. The CDR3, as DNA: TGTGCCAGCAGCTTCGCCGGCGGCGAGCAGTACTTC. It yields the protein CASSFAGGEQYF.

The V and J genes are TRBV11-3 and TRBJ1-1; D is ambiguous. Germline loops: CDR1 SGHNT, CDR2 YENEEA. Deletions cut 2 bases from V and 5 bases from J, with 15 bases between. CDR3 size: 15 residues. For the CDR3, the DNA is TGTGCCAGCAGCTTAACACAGACGACGAGAACTGAAGCTTTCTTT. This sequence encodes CASSLTQTTRTEAFF. Full variable domain (remainder filled in from reference TRBV11-3 and TRBJ1-1): EAGVVQSPRYKIIEKKQPVAFWCNPISGHNTLYWYLQNLGQGPELLIRYENEEAVDDSQLPKDRFSAERLKGVDSTLKIQPAELGDSAVYLCASSLTQTTRTEAFFGQGTRLTVV.

J is TRBJ2-2 and V is TRBV11-2; TRBD1 might be the D (5 bases). The V gene's germline CDR1 is SGHAT and CDR2 FQNNGV. The V end was cut by 3 bases, the J end by 5 bases, with 13 bases between. This CDR3 spans 15 amino acids. CDR3 sequence reads: CASSLGQGWTGELFF. The DNA for the CDR3 is TGTGCCAGCAGCTTGGGGCAGGGTTGGACCGGGGAGCTGTTTTTT.

This rearrangement joins TRBV11-2 to TRBJ2-3; 9 nucleotides align to TRBD2. V lost 0 bases to trimming and J lost 4 bases; unmatched junction nucleotides: 8. The length of the CDR3 is 17 residues. Per the germline V gene, CDR1 is SGHAT and CDR2 is FQNNGV. In DNA form, the CDR3 reads TGTGCCAGCAGCTTAGAGGGGGAGCGGGGGGCCCCAGATACGCAGTATTTT. Its protein product is CASSLEGERGAPDTQYF.

The chain is built from TRBV19 and TRBJ2-3, with 7 bases aligning to TRBD1. Germline assignment: CDR1 LNHDA and CDR2 SQIVND (reference sequence). V shed 6 bases and J 4 bases; nucleotides not matched to a gene: 7. The CDR3 length is 14 residues. Written as DNA, the CDR3 is TGTGCCAGTAGACGTGACAGGGCCCCAGATACGCAGTATTTT. Translation: CASRRDRAPDTQYF.

This chain joins TRBV10-2 and TRBJ2-2, with 10 bases that match TRBD2. The trim removed 5 bases at V and 3 bases at J, leaving 3 bases unmatched. CDR1 and CDR2 from the germline V gene are WSHSY and SAAADI. This CDR3 spans 15 amino acids. CDR3 protein: CASSFLAGDTGELFF. The CDR3 DNA reads as TGCGCCAGCAGTTTTCTAGCGGGGGACACCGGGGAGCTGTTTTTT.

This rearrangement joins TRBV5-1 to TRBJ1-6, with 10 bases that match TRBD1. The CDR3 has 17 amino acids. The V and J ends lost 4 bases and 4 bases, in that order; junction bases with no gene match: 8. Germline V gene lookup returns CDR1 SGHRS and CDR2 YFSETQ. The CDR3: CASSPNGQGGYNSPLHF. The CDR3 DNA sequence: TGCGCCAGCAGCCCAAATGGACAGGGGGGTTATAATTCACCCCTCCACTTT.

The chain employs TRBV30 and TRBJ1-1, with D uncertain. The CDR3 is made up of 11 amino acids. Between the trimmed V and J ends, which lost 5 bases and 9 bases, there was a span of 13 bases. Germline V gene sequence: CDR1 GTSNPN, CDR2 SVGIG (reference sequence). CDR3 coding DNA: TGTGCCTGGGGGAGGAGCAGAAAAGCTTTCTTT. This sequence encodes CAWGRSRKAFF.

CDR3: CASSRTSTSGGETQYF. The CDR3 coding sequence is TGTGCCAGCAGCCGAACGTCCACTAGCGGGGGAGAGACCCAGTACTTC. This sequence joins TRBV5-4 and TRBJ2-5; the match to TRBD2 covers 11 bases. Germline-derived CDR1 and CDR2 are SGHNT and YYREEE (reference sequence). The ends lost 4 bases at V and 4 bases at J; junction bases unmatched: 9. The CDR3 contains 16 residues. The full variable domain, with the rest looked up from reference TRBV5-4 and TRBJ2-5, is ETGVTQSPTHLIKTRGQQVTLRCSSQSGHNTVSWYQQALGQGPQFIFQYYREEENGRGNFPPRFSGLQFPNYSSELNVNALELDDSALYLCASSRTSTSGGETQYFGPGTRLLVL.

This chain uses TRBV5-1 with TRBJ2-3; 7 positions match TRBD2. The CDR3 sequence is 16 residues long. J was trimmed by 2 bases and V by 4 bases; bases with no gene match: 10. Germline assignment: CDR1 SGHRS and CDR2 YFSETQ. The CDR3 sequence is CASSGGRGTNTDTQYF. Written as DNA, the CDR3 is TGCGCCAGCAGCGGAGGCCGGGGGACTAACACAGATACGCAGTATTTT.

The V call is TRBV6-5, the J call TRBJ1-2, with 11 positions matching TRBD1. The CDR3 consists of 16 residues. Germline V gives CDR1 MNHEY, CDR2 SVGAGI. Unmatched junction bases numbered 8, after V lost 4 bases and J lost 4 bases. The CDR3 bases are TGTGCCAGCAGTTCGGGGACAGGGGGGGCCCTCTATGGCTACACCTTC. Protein sequence: CASSSGTGGALYGYTF.

This sequence joins TRBV7-8 and TRBJ2-1; TRBD2 agrees at 7 bases. Unmatched junction bases numbered 6, after V lost 1 base and J lost 3 bases. The CDR3 has 16 amino acids. Germline-derived CDR1 and CDR2 are SGHVS and FQNEAQ. CDR3 coding DNA: TGTGCCAGCAGCTTAGTTCTAGCGGTAGACTACAATGAGCAGTTCTTC. The encoded protein is CASSLVLAVDYNEQFF. Together with reference TRBV7-8 and TRBJ2-1, the CDR3 gives the full variable domain: GAGVSQSPRYKVAKRGQDVALRCDPISGHVSLFWYQQALGQGPEFLTYFQNEAQLDKSGLPSDRFFAERPEGSVSTLKIQRTQQEDSAVYLCASSLVLAVDYNEQFFGPGTRLTVL.

This chain links TRBV7-6 with TRBJ2-1; D is undetermined. V lost 11 bases, J lost 6 bases, and 8 bases lay in between. CDR1 SGHVS and CDR2 FNYEAQ come from the germline V gene. The CDR3 is made up of 10 amino acids. The CDR3 reads CASPLNEQFF. The CDR3, as DNA: TGTGCCTCCCCCCTCAATGAGCAGTTCTTC.

The chain recombines TRBV9 with TRBJ2-7; TRBD2 is a possible D gene (5 bases). The germline V gene has CDR1 SGDLS and CDR2 YYNGEE. The V and J ends lost 3 bases and 2 bases respectively, with 15 bases between them. This CDR3 is built from 15 residues. The chain's CDR3 is CASSAGRADPYEQYF. Here the CDR3 DNA reads TGTGCCAGCAGCGCCGGGCGAGCGGACCCCTACGAGCAGTACTTC.

CDR3 region: CASSEYRANTEAFF. CDR3 bases: TGTGCCAGCAGTGAATACAGGGCTAACACTGAAGCTTTCTTT. V is TRBV6-1 and J is TRBJ1-1; D is perhaps TRBD1 (6 bases). Germline-derived CDR1 and CDR2 are MNHNS and SASEGT. Trimming cost V 2 bases and J 2 bases, with 9 bases left between them. The CDR3 has 14 amino acids.

The V and J genes are TRBV18 and TRBJ2-3; possible D gene TRBD2, 6 bases. The CDR3 covers 15 residues. Germline loops: CDR1 KGHSH, CDR2 LQKENI. The V gene lost 4 bases and the J gene lost 2 bases, with 13 bases spanning the gap. CDR3 loop: CASSRTGTPTDTQYF. The CDR3, as DNA: TGTGCCAGCTCACGAACTGGGACTCCCACAGATACGCAGTATTTT.

This clone has just one count. The chain carries TRBV29-1 and TRBJ2-7; 7 bases map to TRBD1. The trim removed 4 bases at V and 5 bases at J, leaving 5 bases unmatched. Germline V gene lookup returns CDR1 SQVTM and CDR2 ANQGSEA. This CDR3 contains 12 residues. The CDR3 sequence is CSVGEGAHEQYF. CDR3 bases: TGCAGCGTTGGCGAGGGGGCCCACGAGCAGTACTTC.

This sequence joins TRBV21-1 and TRBJ1-6. TRBV21-1 is tagged as a pseudogene. The CDR3 runs to 24 residues. CDR3 loop: CASGAKKDFGRLWHPGKYNSPLHF. In DNA form, the CDR3 reads TGTGCCAGCGGAGCAAAGAAGGACTTCGGTCGGCTGTGGCACCCAGGAAAATATAATTCACCCCTCCACTTT.

Only a few counts were recorded for this clone. The rearrangement links TRBV4-2 to TRBJ2-5; D uncertain. This CDR3 comprises 15 residues. Per germline, CDR1 LGHNA and CDR2 YNFKEQ. V lost 0 bases, J lost 1 base, and 9 bases lay in between. The CDR3 DNA follows: TGTGCCAGCAGCCAAGACCCTAATAGCCAAGAGACCCAGTACTTC. As protein: CASSQDPNSQETQYF.

The V gene is TRBV15, the J gene TRBJ1-3; unclear D gene. V lost 8 bases to trimming and J lost 1 base, with 9 bases between them. CDR1 is LNHNV, CDR2 YYDKDF, per germline (reference sequence). The CDR3 is 13 residues long. For the CDR3, the DNA is TGTGCCACCCAAACGGGGTCTGGAAACACCATATATTTT. This gives the protein CATQTGSGNTIYF.

The chain combines TRBV5-5 with TRBJ1-5; D gene unclear. The ends were cut back, 3 bases at V and 4 bases at J, with 8 bases in the middle. The CDR3 has 13 residues. The germline V gene encodes CDR1 SGHKS and CDR2 YYEKEE (reference sequence). The CDR3 here is CASSSRQNQPQHF. The CDR3, as DNA: TGTGCCAGCAGCTCCCGACAAAATCAGCCCCAGCATTTT.

This chain joins TRBV9 and TRBJ1-1; 8 nucleotides match TRBD1. CDR1 is SGDLS and CDR2 is YYNGEE in the germline V gene. The CDR3 runs 14 residues. The ends lost 3 bases at V and 3 bases at J; junction bases unmatched: 4. In DNA, the CDR3 is TGTGCCAGCAGCGGCGGGACAGGCGACACTGAAGCTTTCTTT. This sequence encodes CASSGGTGDTEAFF.